Given below is one T cell receptor beta chain in context. This sample is part of a study of cytomegalovirus exposure and HLA in healthy donors. The PCR made use of 60 Vbeta and 13 Jbeta primers. Some clones are missing from TCRdb's copy, which holds only in-frame ones; the method was immunoSEQ multiplex PCR. The table lists 150,000 to 200,000 clones, around 84% of them singletons. The germline V gene encodes CDR1 SGHRS and CDR2 YFSETQ. V lost 0 bases, J lost 1 base, and 3 bases stayed unmatched. The CDR3 is 15 amino acids. The specimen sequenced was PBMCs. This sequence originates from a woman under 30 in good health and CMV-seronegative. V is TRBV5-1 and J is TRBJ2-5, with 7 bases that match TRBD2. The CDR3 reads CASSLAPGGQETQYF. DNA for the CDR3: TGCGCCAGCAGCTTGGCCCCGGGGGGCCAAGAGACCCAGTACTTC.